The present T cell receptor beta chain was sequenced within a study of cytomegalovirus exposure and HLA in healthy donors. Points from the study as a whole: Researchers catalogued about 150 TCR beta chains as cytomegalovirus-associated.

The study ran its PCR with 60 Vbeta and 13 Jbeta primers. The data were produced by immunoSEQ multiplex PCR, yet TCRdb's version contains in-frame clones alone and is incomplete. The data contain 150,000 to 200,000 clones, around two thirds of them singletons. Concerning this clone itself: Its specificity is unknown.

From germline, CDR1 is SGHKS and CDR2 YYEKEE (reference sequence). V lost 0 bases, J lost 5 bases, and 8 bases lay in between. This CDR3 comprises 13 residues. The source is a man aged 35 to 55 in good health and CMV-seronegative. What was sequenced was PBMCs. The chain combines TRBV5-5 with TRBJ1-1; D is ambiguous. CDR3 loop: CASSLAEWTEAFF. CDR3 in DNA: TGTGCCAGCAGCTTGGCCGAGTGGACTGAAGCTTTCTTT.